The entry below gives a single TCR beta chain sequence along with its context. Which antigen it targets is not known. Per-base qualities were not stored, and no clone one base away is much larger. The entry originates in a study of cytotoxic CD8 clonotypes in ibrutinib-treated CLL (dated by TCRdb to the early 2020s). Background on the whole study: In this cohort, around 15 patients were treatment-naive and more than 9 were relapsed/refractory, while 17 to 18 had unmutated IGHV. Longitudinal samples were available for about 30% of the roughly 86 trial participants. Cryopreserved peripheral blood mononuclear cells were obtained prior to treatment, at the time of response, and at either disease progression or sustained remission. The response samples were drawn at a median of approximately 11 months into treatment, with a range of roughly 6 to 36 months. Samples averaged 255,043 productive templates and 90,000 to 100,000 productive rearrangements. Responses were partial in roughly 24 patients and complete in 2; after median about 5.5 years follow-up, 14 stayed in remission and about twelve progressed.

For TCR beta library preparation, 1.5 to 2 micrograms of genomic DNA was extracted from cryopreserved PBMCs. Longitudinal blood samples from CLL patients receiving ibrutinib monotherapy were subjected to high-throughput TCR beta sequencing. The patients took part in an open-label, single-center phase 2 trial of ibrutinib monotherapy. Summary of the overall study and its limitations: Baseline clonality exceeded that of age-matched healthy donors and correlated strongly with circulating CD8+ T-cell counts. Public clonotypes were rare and either contracted or stayed stable during treatment, and the rise in clonality at ibrutinib response reflected the expansion of private clonotypes. At ibrutinib response clonality went up, during sustained remission it held steady, and at progression it dropped back toward baseline. Lymph node repertoires were not examined, and the timing of sampling was not matched between patients in sustained remission and those whose disease progressed.

Each clonotype received, on average, 10x coverage in deep resolution sequencing performed on a MiSeq, where the target depth lay between 1 in 1 million and 1 in 200,000 T cells. TCR beta libraries were generated with the immunoSEQ hsTCRB Kit. Per the source publication's procedure: Data were analyzed with ImmunoSEQ Data Assistant and ImmunoSEQ Analyzer, with V, D and J genes assigned per IMGT definitions. Clonality, which ranges from 0 to 1, was calculated as one minus the normalized Shannon entropy of productive rearrangement frequencies. Only overrepresented clonotypes making up at least 0.05% of each patient's repertoire were included in the public clonotype analysis. Repertoires from 10 to 15 age-matched healthy donors in immuneACCESS were used as clonality controls. TCRdb took over this immuneACCESS table, retaining in-frame rearrangements with V and J assigned. Such tables are incomplete; in checked studies, under half of the missing clones stem from an unresolved V gene, and the remainder is unexplained. The V and J calls and clone size come from that table; D and trimming were worked out from the DNA. This sample gives about 310,000 clones in total; 80% of them show up just once. The ten largest clones represent 6.5% to 8.5% of the sample.

The sequence came from a human donor with chronic lymphocytic leukemia. The input for sequencing was PBMCs, taken before ibrutinib treatment.

The CDR3 protein is CASSWGQGAKNIQYF. The sequence in DNA is TGTGCCAGCAGTTGGGGACAGGGGGCCAAAAACATTCAGTACTTC. The chain is encoded by TRBV28 joined to TRBJ2-4, with 10 bases aligning to TRBD1. CDR1 is given as MDHEN and CDR2 as SYDVKM, both from the germline V gene. Compared with germline, V lacks 4 bases and J lacks 1 base; bases without a gene match: 1. The CDR3 holds 15 amino acids from the cysteine to the phenylalanine. Only CDR3 DNA is held: 45 bases, read in frame from base 1.